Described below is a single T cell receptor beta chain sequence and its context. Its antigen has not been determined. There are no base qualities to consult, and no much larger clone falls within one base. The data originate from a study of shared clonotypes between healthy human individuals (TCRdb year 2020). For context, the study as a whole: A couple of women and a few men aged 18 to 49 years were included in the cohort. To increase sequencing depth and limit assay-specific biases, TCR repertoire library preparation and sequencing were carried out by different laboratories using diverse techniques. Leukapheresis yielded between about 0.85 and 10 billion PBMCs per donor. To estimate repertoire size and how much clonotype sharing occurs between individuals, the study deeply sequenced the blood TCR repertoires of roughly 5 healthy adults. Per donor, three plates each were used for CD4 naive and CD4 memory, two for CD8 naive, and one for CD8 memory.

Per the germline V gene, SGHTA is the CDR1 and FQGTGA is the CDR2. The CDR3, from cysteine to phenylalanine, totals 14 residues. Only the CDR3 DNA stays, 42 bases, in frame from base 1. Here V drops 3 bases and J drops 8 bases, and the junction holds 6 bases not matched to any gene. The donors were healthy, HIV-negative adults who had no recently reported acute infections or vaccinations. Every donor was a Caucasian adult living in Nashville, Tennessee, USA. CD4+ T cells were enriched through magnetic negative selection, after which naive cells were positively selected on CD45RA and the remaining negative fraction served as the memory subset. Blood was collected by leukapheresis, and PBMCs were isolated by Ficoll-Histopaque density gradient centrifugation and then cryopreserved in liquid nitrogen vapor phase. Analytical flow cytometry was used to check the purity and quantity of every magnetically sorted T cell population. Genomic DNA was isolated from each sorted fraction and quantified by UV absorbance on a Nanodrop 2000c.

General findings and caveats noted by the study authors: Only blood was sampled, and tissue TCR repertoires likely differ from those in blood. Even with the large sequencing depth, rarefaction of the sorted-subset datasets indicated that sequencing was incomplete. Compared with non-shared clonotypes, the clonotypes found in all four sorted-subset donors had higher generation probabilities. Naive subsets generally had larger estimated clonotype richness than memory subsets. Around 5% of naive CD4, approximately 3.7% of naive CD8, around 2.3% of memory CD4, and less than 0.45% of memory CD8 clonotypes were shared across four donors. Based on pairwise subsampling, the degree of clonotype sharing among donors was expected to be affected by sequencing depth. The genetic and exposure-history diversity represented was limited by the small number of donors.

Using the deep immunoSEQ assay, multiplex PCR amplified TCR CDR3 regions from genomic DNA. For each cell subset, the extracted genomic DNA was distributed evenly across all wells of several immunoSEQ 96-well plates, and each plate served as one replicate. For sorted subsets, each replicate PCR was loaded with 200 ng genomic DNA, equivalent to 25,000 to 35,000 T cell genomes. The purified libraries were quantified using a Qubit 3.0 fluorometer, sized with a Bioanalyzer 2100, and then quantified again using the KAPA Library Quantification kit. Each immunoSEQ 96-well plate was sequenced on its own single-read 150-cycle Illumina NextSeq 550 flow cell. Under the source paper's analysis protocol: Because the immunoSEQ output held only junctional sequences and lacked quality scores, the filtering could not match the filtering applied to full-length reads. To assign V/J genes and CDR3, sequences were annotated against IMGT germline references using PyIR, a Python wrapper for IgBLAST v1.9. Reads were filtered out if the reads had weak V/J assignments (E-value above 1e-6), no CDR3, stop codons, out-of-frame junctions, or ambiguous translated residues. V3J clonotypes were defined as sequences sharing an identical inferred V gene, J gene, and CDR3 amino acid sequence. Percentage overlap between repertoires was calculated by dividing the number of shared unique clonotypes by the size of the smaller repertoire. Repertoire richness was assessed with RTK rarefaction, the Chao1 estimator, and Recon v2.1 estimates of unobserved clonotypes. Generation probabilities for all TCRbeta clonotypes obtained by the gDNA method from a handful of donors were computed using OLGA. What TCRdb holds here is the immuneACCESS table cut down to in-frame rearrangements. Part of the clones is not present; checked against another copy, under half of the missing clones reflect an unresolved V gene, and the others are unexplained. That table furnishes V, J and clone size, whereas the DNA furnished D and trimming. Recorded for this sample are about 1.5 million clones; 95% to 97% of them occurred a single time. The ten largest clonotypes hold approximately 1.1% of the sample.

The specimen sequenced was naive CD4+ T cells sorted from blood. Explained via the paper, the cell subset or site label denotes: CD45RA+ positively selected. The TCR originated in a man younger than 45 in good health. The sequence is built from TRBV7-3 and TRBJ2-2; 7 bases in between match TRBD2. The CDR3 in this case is CASSFSGIGGELFF. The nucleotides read TGTGCCAGCAGCTTCAGCGGGATCGGAGGGGAGCTGTTTTTT.